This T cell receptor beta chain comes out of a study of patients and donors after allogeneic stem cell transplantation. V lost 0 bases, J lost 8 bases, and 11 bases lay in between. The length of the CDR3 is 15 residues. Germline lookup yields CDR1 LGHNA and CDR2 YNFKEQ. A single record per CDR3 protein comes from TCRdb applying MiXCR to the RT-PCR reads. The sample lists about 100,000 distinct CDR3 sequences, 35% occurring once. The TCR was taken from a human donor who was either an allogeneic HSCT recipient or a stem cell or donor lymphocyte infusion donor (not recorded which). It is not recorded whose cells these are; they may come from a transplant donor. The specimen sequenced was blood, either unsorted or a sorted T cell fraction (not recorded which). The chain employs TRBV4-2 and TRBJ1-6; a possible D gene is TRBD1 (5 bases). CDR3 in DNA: TGTGCCAGCAGCCAAGAAGGGACTAGGGATTCACCCCTCCACTTT. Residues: CASSQEGTRDSPLHF.